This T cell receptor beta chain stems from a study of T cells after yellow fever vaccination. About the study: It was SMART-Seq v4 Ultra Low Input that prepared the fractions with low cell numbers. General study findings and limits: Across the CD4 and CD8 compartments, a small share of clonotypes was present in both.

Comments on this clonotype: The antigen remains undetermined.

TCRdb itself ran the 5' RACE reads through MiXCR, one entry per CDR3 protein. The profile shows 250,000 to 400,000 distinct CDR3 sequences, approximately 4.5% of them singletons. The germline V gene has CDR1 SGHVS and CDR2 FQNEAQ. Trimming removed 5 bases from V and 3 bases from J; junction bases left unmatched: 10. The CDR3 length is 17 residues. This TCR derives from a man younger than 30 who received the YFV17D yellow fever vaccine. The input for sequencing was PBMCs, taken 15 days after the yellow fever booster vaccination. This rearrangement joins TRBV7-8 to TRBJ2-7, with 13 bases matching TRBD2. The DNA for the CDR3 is TGTGCCAGCAGCCACGGACTAGCGGGGGATTTTTACTACGAGCAGTACTTC. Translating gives CASSHGLAGDFYYEQYF.